A selection of T cell receptor beta chains follows, all from one sample in a study of OX40 agonist ivuxolimab in advanced cancers. TCRdb's table, derived via immunoSEQ multiplex PCR, lists solely in-frame clones and lacks some. The data hold about 58,000 clones, with around 83% observed a single time. The starting material was CD4+ or CD8+ T cells sorted from blood, obtained in a trial of the OX40 agonist ivuxolimab. The receptors stem from an adult with an advanced solid tumor such as melanoma, head and neck, liver or kidney cancer. The CDR3 runs from the conserved cysteine through the conserved F or W.

v_gene: TRBV28; CDR3aa: CASSPPQYEQYF
v_gene: TRBV6-1; CDR3aa: CASQDMTGSWETQYF
v_gene: TRBV6-5; CDR3aa: CASSYSTSAVAELFF
v_gene: TRBV30; CDR3aa: CAWSAGTGDEKLFF
v_gene: TRBV6-1; CDR3aa: CASTTDRGLGETQYF
v_gene: TRBV7-2; CDR3aa: CASSLALTTANSPLHF
v_gene: TRBV6-6; CDR3aa: CASSSPGLAYADTQYF
v_gene: TRBV29-1; CDR3aa: CSVSPHPSSYNEQFF
v_gene: TRBV7-8; CDR3aa: CASSFVGDTEAFF
v_gene: TRBV4-1; CDR3aa: CASSHRDRPRGGYTF
v_gene: TRBV2; CDR3aa: CASIQGALNTEAFF
v_gene: TRBV7-9; CDR3aa: CASSRGQTNEKLFF
v_gene: TRBV7-9; CDR3aa: CASSLGHRINTGELFF
v_gene: TRBV6-1; CDR3aa: CASSATGSVGEKLFF
v_gene: TRBV11-3; CDR3aa: CASSLYWGTGELFF
v_gene: TRBV5-1; CDR3aa: CASSLMRQGAFF
v_gene: TRBV4-2; CDR3aa: CASSLDEGTEAFF
v_gene: TRBV6-1; CDR3aa: CASSESHRSSGANVLTF
v_gene: TRBV27; CDR3aa: CASSLQGARTEAFF
v_gene: TRBV2; CDR3aa: CASTKSYRETNYGYTF
v_gene: TRBV6-1; CDR3aa: CASSEGASGGPYEQYF
v_gene: TRBV5-1; CDR3aa: CASSLWTVQGSEQYF
v_gene: TRBV19; CDR3aa: CASSITPGRWYGYTF
v_gene: TRBV10-2; CDR3aa: CASRKSDRAGTGELFF
v_gene: TRBV27; CDR3aa: CASSSILLIQGRRFGTEAFF
v_gene: TRBV5-4; CDR3aa: CASSSPTGKETQYF
v_gene: TRBV6-4; CDR3aa: CASRAGEETQYF
v_gene: TRBV6-5; CDR3aa: CASRIPGGTEAFF
v_gene: TRBV7-2; CDR3aa: CASNLPVHGYTF
v_gene: TRBV7-9; CDR3aa: CASSQGRASSTDTQYF
v_gene: TRBV7-6; CDR3aa: CASSLGPGQGKSSGNTIYF
v_gene: TRBV18; CDR3aa: CASSSTGYEEKLFF
v_gene: TRBV9; CDR3aa: CASSQQGTNEKLFF
v_gene: TRBV5-1; CDR3aa: CASSQGQTYYEQYF
v_gene: TRBV5-1; CDR3aa: CASSKDGGTGMNEQFF
v_gene: TRBV7-9; CDR3aa: CASTPGRPFSGNTIYF